The TCR beta chain described here comes from a study of T cell clones after liver transplantation. Study summary: Immunosuppression withdrawal was tried within 2 years after liver transplantation in this trial. Broader study findings: Small, mixed patient groups and varying post-transplant times limit these conclusions.

The germline CDR1 and CDR2 sequences are SGHTA and FQGTGA. This CDR3 is 15 amino acids long. Unmatched junction bases numbered 7, after V lost 1 base and J lost 7 bases. Remarks on this clone: No antigen is known for it.

Sequencing used immunoSEQ multiplex PCR; TCRdb keeps in-frame clones, though not all of them. The sample lists roughly 100,000 clones; about 80% were seen once. The sequence was obtained from a human patient who received a liver transplant. These T cells may partly come from the graft donor. The chain has TRBV7-3 and TRBJ2-1; 7 nucleotides align to TRBD1. The sequenced sample was CD4+ T cells from blood, obtained around 49 months after liver transplant. CDR3 DNA sequence: TGTGCCAGCAGCTTAATGAGGGGGCGAGGAAATGAGCAGTTCTTC. It is translated as CASSLMRGRGNEQFF.